A selection of T cell receptor beta chains follows, all from one sample in a study of shared clonotypes between healthy human individuals. Clones were sequenced by immunoSEQ multiplex PCR, and TCRdb holds only the in-frame ones, with some missing. The sample consists of some 380,000 clones, about 96% of them appearing once. Sequencing was done on a sample of memory CD8+ T cells sorted from blood. The receptors shown here come from a man aged 30 to 45 in good health. Each CDR3 is given with its conserved first and last residue. Fields, in order: D gene, J gene, clone size, V gene, CDR3 protein, CDR3 DNA. A D gene is named only where the DNA matches it firmly. Clone size is not always given. Where it is, it says once, few, many or a class for expanded clones.

>NA|TRBJ2-2|NA|TRBV5-4
CASSLVSGGELFF
TGTGCCAGCAGCTTGGTTTCGGGTGGGGAGCTGTTTTTT
>TRBD1|TRBJ2-1|NA|TRBV28
CAISGTVSYNEQFF
TGTGCCATATCCGGGACAGTCTCCTACAATGAGCAGTTCTTC
>TRBD1|TRBJ1-2|NA|TRBV19
CASSSGTGNYGYTF
TGTGCCAGTAGTTCTGGGACAGGGAACTATGGCTACACCTTC
>NA|TRBJ2-7|NA|TRBV28
CASRLRSGWDEQYF
TGTGCCAGCAGACTTAGGTCCGGGTGGGACGAGCAGTACTTC
>TRBD1|TRBJ2-5|once|TRBV2
CASLDRLGQETQYF
TGTGCCAGCTTGGACAGGCTGGGCCAAGAGACCCAGTACTTC
>TRBD2|TRBJ2-1|NA|TRBV13
CASSLRSSGNNEQFF
TGTGCCAGCAGCTTAAGATCGAGCGGGAACAATGAGCAGTTCTTC
>NA|TRBJ2-7|NA|TRBV7-3
CASSLGPPTNYEQYF
TGTGCCAGCAGCTTAGGTCCACCTACAAACTACGAGCAGTACTTC
>NA|TRBJ2-1|NA|TRBV11-3
CASSWDNEQFF
TGTGCCAGCAGTTGGGACAATGAGCAGTTCTTC
>TRBD2|TRBJ2-7|NA|TRBV7-2
CASSLYTTSLFF
TGTGCCAGCAGCTTGTACACGACTAGCTTATTCTTC
>TRBD1|TRBJ1-4|NA|TRBV29-1
CSVYSGGLFF
TGCAGCGTATACTCAGGGGGCCTGTTTTTT
>TRBD1|TRBJ1-3|NA|TRBV5-1
CASSSGQGNGNTIYF
TGCGCCAGCAGCTCGGGACAGGGGAACGGAAACACCATATATTTT
>TRBD1|TRBJ1-4|NA|TRBV28
CASSPRTGEKLFF
TGTGCCAGCAGTCCTAGGACAGGCGAAAAACTGTTTTTT